This paragraph covers one T cell receptor (beta chain) sequence. What it binds is unknown. The sample comes from a study of cytomegalovirus exposure and HLA in healthy donors. The wider study: Inside one of the first data releases sat some 93 million unique TCRs taken from HLA-typed donors.

Study conclusions and caveats: Earlier analysis yielded a pattern in which most TCR beta V segments were productive about 90% or about 30% of the time. Evidence from a later analysis indicated that most CMV-associated TCR beta chains looked HLA-restricted. Association of a missense DCLRE1C variant with TCR beta V- and J-gene trimming was reported in a later analysis.

The primer mix had 60 Vbeta and 13 Jbeta primers. Measured with immunoSEQ multiplex PCR; TCRdb has only the in-frame clones, and not every one. Here the sample spans some 150,000 clones, around four fifths being singletons. This TCR was recovered from a man aged 30 to 45 in good health and CMV-seropositive. The sequenced sample was PBMCs.

DNA of the CDR3: TGTGCCACCCCCCCGGGCGAGCAGTACTTC. Protein: CATPPGEQYF. J is TRBJ2-7 and V is TRBV10-3; D ambiguous. Germline CDR1 and CDR2: ENHRY and SYGVKD. There are 10 residues in the CDR3. The V end was cut by 10 bases, the J end by 6 bases, with 10 bases between.